These T cell receptor beta chains were read from a single sample in a study of identical twins. TCRdb reprocessed the 5' RACE reads with MiXCR, giving one entry per CDR3 protein. The sample includes about 550,000 distinct CDR3 sequences, more than 20% of them seen just once. In addition, the sample was reused for a study of yellow fever vaccine responses in identical twins.

Sequencing input: CD4+ T cells sorted from blood. The origin of the receptors is a woman between 18 and 30 years old in good health. The conserved cysteine and the conserved F or W are not part of the CDR3 here. A D gene is named only where the DNA matches it firmly. Size is stated for part of the rows, as once, few or many counts, or as a class when the clone is expanded.

cdr3_length: 13; v_call: TRBV12-3/TRBV12-4; clone_size: few; d_call: TRBD1; cdr3_aa: ASSLRGTGNTEAF
cdr3_length: 13; v_call: TRBV28; clone_size: few; d_call: NA; cdr3_aa: ASSLLGLSTGELF
cdr3_length: 13; v_call: TRBV10-3; clone_size: NA; d_call: NA; cdr3_aa: AIQGGAERTGELF
cdr3_length: 11; v_call: TRBV20-1; clone_size: NA; d_call: NA; cdr3_aa: SARSAGTDTQY
cdr3_length: 13; v_call: TRBV12-3/TRBV12-4; clone_size: NA; d_call: NA; cdr3_aa: ASSPNTEVSYEQY
cdr3_length: 15; v_call: TRBV15; clone_size: NA; d_call: TRBD2; cdr3_aa: ATSRGSAGGRTGELF
cdr3_length: 12; v_call: TRBV20-1; clone_size: NA; d_call: NA; cdr3_aa: SAQLNRAPYEQY
cdr3_length: 13; v_call: TRBV5-1; clone_size: few; d_call: NA; cdr3_aa: ASGRTGDGNQPQH
cdr3_length: 14; v_call: TRBV24-1; clone_size: few; d_call: TRBD2; cdr3_aa: ATSAPERGGQNEQF
cdr3_length: 9; v_call: TRBV10-3; clone_size: NA; d_call: NA; cdr3_aa: AITRAGELF
cdr3_length: 13; v_call: TRBV11-2; clone_size: many; d_call: NA; cdr3_aa: ASSLDHGVLNEQF
cdr3_length: 14; v_call: TRBV5-1; clone_size: many; d_call: NA; cdr3_aa: ASSFGGTTSTDTQY
cdr3_length: 15; v_call: TRBV5-1; clone_size: NA; d_call: NA; cdr3_aa: ASSLSSSPSGANVLT
cdr3_length: 11; v_call: TRBV5-5; clone_size: few; d_call: NA; cdr3_aa: ASSRIMGEKLF
cdr3_length: 12; v_call: TRBV12-3/TRBV12-4; clone_size: NA; d_call: NA; cdr3_aa: ASSLRGAGNTIY
cdr3_length: 11; v_call: TRBV3-1; clone_size: NA; d_call: NA; cdr3_aa: ASSHNGPPEQF
cdr3_length: 14; v_call: TRBV7-2; clone_size: few; d_call: NA; cdr3_aa: ASSTPPFTSTDTQY
cdr3_length: 13; v_call: TRBV5-1; clone_size: NA; d_call: NA; cdr3_aa: ASSFTEGLNTEAF
cdr3_length: 13; v_call: TRBV5-1; clone_size: many; d_call: TRBD1; cdr3_aa: ASSFLQGNWNEQF
cdr3_length: 12; v_call: TRBV7-9; clone_size: NA; d_call: NA; cdr3_aa: ASSTSWDRTEAF
cdr3_length: 14; v_call: TRBV12-3/TRBV12-4; clone_size: NA; d_call: TRBD1; cdr3_aa: ASSLRRGQNTGELF
cdr3_length: 15; v_call: TRBV5-1; clone_size: few; d_call: NA; cdr3_aa: ASSLDVYQLNTGELF
cdr3_length: 14; v_call: TRBV27; clone_size: NA; d_call: NA; cdr3_aa: ASSSKKQGIPDEQY
cdr3_length: 13; v_call: TRBV6-1; clone_size: NA; d_call: TRBD1; cdr3_aa: ASRAPGQRTGELF
cdr3_length: 12; v_call: TRBV28; clone_size: NA; d_call: NA; cdr3_aa: ASSLSWLASEQY
cdr3_length: 10; v_call: TRBV4-1; clone_size: NA; d_call: NA; cdr3_aa: ASSQVGLEQF
cdr3_length: 13; v_call: TRBV28; clone_size: NA; d_call: TRBD2; cdr3_aa: ASRGLADYTDTQY
cdr3_length: 14; v_call: TRBV6-2/TRBV6-3; clone_size: NA; d_call: NA; cdr3_aa: ASSYRATLNTGELF
cdr3_length: 13; v_call: TRBV20-1; clone_size: NA; d_call: TRBD1; cdr3_aa: SARAGQGWTDEQF
cdr3_length: 10; v_call: TRBV2; clone_size: few; d_call: NA; cdr3_aa: ASGRELGELF
cdr3_length: 14; v_call: TRBV5-1; clone_size: few; d_call: TRBD1; cdr3_aa: ASSPQGQGHGNEQF
cdr3_length: 13; v_call: TRBV18; clone_size: NA; d_call: TRBD1; cdr3_aa: ASSHLPGQGDEQY
cdr3_length: 12; v_call: TRBV2; clone_size: NA; d_call: NA; cdr3_aa: ASIVQEGTNEQF
cdr3_length: 10; v_call: TRBV28; clone_size: few; d_call: TRBD1; cdr3_aa: ASRTGGTEAF
cdr3_length: 15; v_call: TRBV3-1; clone_size: NA; d_call: TRBD2; cdr3_aa: ASSARLAGVVVNIQY
cdr3_length: 12; v_call: TRBV6-1; clone_size: NA; d_call: NA; cdr3_aa: ASRQTTTNEKLF
cdr3_length: 14; v_call: TRBV2; clone_size: NA; d_call: NA; cdr3_aa: ASSEVRRGVGNTIY
cdr3_length: 16; v_call: TRBV3-1; clone_size: NA; d_call: NA; cdr3_aa: ASSQDSPRSSYNSPLH